This paragraph covers one T cell receptor (beta chain) sequence. Its antigen is not known. PCR was performed a second time for about 6 to 11 cycles using a sample-barcoded 5' primer and a J-beta primer mix. Every cDNA molecule carried a tag from a template-switch adaptor bearing 12 random nucleotides. TCRdb independently ran MiXCR on the 5' RACE reads; one entry per CDR3 protein. The table shows about 1.8 million distinct CDR3 sequences, with roughly 49% occurring only once. The sample is drawn from a study of blood T cells in healthy people across ages. Notes on the study in general: Measured against age, TCR beta diversity per million T cells decreased in a roughly linear manner.

Total RNA extracted from each sample amounted to at least 6 micrograms. With 1 base clipped from V and 6 bases from J, the junction kept 6 bases outside the gene matches. CDR3 length: 15 residues. Sequencing was done on a sample of blood. The clonotype originates from a woman in her forties in good health. The V call is TRBV12-3 or TRBV12-4, the J call TRBJ2-1; 7 nucleotides line up with TRBD2. CDR3 bases: TGTGCCAGCAGTTTAGTCAGGACTAGAGGCAATGAGCAGTTCTTC. Translating gives CASSLVRTRGNEQFF.